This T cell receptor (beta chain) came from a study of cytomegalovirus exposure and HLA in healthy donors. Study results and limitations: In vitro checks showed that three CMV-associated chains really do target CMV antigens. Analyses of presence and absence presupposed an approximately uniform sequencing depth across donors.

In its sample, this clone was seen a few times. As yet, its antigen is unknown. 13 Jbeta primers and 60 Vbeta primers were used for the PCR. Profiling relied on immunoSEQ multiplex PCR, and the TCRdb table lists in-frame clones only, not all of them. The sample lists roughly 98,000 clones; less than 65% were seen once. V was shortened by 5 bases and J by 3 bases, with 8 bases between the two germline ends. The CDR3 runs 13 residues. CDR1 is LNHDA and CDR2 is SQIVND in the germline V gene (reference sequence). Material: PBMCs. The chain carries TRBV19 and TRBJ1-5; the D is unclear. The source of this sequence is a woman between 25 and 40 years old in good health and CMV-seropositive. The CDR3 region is CASSGQNNQPQHF. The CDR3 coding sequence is TGTGCCAGTAGTGGGCAGAACAATCAGCCCCAGCATTTT.